The clone carrying this TCR beta chain was counted only a few times. What it binds is unknown. The sample belongs to a study of blood T cells in healthy people across ages. Notes on the study in general: Roughly linearly, TCR beta diversity per million T cells fell as age increased.

Individuals who donated were healthy Caucasians from Russia aged about 6 to 100. Extraction of total RNA produced a minimum of 5 micrograms from each sample. Germline V CDR1 and CDR2: DFQATT, SNEGSKA (reference sequence). The CDR3 loop spans 15 amino acids. Through a sample-barcoded 5' primer and a J-beta primer mix, a second PCR was run for roughly 7 to 12 cycles. In TCRdb, the 5' RACE reads were re-called with MiXCR into one record per CDR3 protein. The profile shows hundreds of thousands of distinct CDR3 sequences, 55% to 75% of them singletons. The specimen was blood. This TCR derives from a man aged 30-40 years in good health. The chain links TRBV20-1 to TRBJ2-1; 8 positions agree with TRBD2. This CDR3 reads CSPYSGGGRNNEQFF. CDR3 DNA sequence: TGCAGCCCATATTCGGGCGGGGGGAGGAACAATGAGCAGTTCTTC.